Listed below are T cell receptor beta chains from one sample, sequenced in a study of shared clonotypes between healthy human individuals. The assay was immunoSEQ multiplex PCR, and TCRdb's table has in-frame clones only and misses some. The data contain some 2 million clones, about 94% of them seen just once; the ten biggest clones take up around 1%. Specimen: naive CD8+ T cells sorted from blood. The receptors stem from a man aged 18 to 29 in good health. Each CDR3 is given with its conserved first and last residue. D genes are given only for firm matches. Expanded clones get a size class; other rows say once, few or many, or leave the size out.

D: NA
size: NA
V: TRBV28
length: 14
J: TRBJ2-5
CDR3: CASSLSREQETQYF
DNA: TGTGCCAGCAGTTTATCACGGGAACAAGAGACCCAGTACTTC

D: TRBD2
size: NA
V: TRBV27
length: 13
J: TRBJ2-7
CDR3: CASSLASGYEQYF
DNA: TGTGCCAGCAGTTTAGCTAGCGGGTACGAGCAGTACTTC

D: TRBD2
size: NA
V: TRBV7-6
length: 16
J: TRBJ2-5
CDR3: CASSVASGRSQETQYF
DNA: TGTGCCAGCAGCGTAGCTAGCGGGAGGTCCCAAGAGACCCAGTACTTC

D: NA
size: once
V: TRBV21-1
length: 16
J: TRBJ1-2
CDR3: CASSAPTGGVSYGYTF
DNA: TGTGCCAGCAGCGCCCCAACGGGTGGAGTTAGCTATGGCTACACCTTC

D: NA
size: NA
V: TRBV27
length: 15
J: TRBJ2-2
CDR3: CASSFSGRDTGELFF
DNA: TGTGCCAGCAGTTTCTCAGGGCGCGACACCGGGGAGCTGTTTTTT

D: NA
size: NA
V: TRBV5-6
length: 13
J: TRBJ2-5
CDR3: CASSLGSQETQYF
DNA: TGTGCCAGCAGCTTGGGGAGCCAAGAGACCCAGTACTTC

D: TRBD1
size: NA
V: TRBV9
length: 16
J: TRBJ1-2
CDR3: CASSIWSGTGGSGYTF
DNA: TGTGCCAGCAGCATTTGGTCCGGGACAGGGGGCAGTGGCTACACCTTC

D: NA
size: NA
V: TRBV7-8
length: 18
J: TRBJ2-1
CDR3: CASSLGDGYPTFYNEQFF
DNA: TGTGCCAGCAGCTTGGGAGATGGGTACCCGACCTTCTACAATGAGCAGTTCTTC

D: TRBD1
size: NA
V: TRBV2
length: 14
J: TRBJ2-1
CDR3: CASTGQGVKNEQFF
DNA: TGTGCCAGCACCGGACAGGGAGTTAAGAATGAGCAGTTCTTC

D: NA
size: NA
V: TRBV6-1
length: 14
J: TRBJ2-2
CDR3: CASSEALIGGELFF
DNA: TGTGCCAGCAGTGAAGCCCTCATCGGCGGGGAGCTGTTTTTT

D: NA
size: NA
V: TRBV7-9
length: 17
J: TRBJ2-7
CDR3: CASNLRTGVSQTYEQYF
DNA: TGTGCCAGCAATCTAAGGACCGGGGTTTCACAGACCTACGAGCAGTACTTC

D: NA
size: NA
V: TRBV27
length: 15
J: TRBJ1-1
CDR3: CASSLSWYENTEAFF
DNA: TGTGCCAGCAGTTTATCTTGGTACGAGAACACTGAAGCTTTCTTT

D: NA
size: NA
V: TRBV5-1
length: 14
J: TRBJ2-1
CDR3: CASSPLGDYNEQFF
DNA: TGCGCCAGCAGCCCGCTCGGGGACTACAATGAGCAGTTCTTC

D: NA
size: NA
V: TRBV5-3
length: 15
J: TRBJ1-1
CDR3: CARSPSTGKNTEAFF
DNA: TGTGCCAGAAGCCCTTCGACAGGTAAGAACACTGAAGCTTTCTTT

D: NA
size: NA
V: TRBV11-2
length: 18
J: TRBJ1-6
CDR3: CASTPGPALVTYNSPLHF
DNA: TGTGCCAGCACCCCGGGACCGGCCCTAGTGACCTATAATTCACCCCTCCACTTT

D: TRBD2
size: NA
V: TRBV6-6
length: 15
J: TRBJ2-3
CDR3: CASSYVAGGTDTQYF
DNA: TGTGCCAGCAGTTACGTAGCGGGGGGCACAGATACGCAGTATTTT

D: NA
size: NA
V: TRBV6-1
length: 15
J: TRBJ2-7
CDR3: CASSIRDTHPYEQYF
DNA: TGTGCCAGCAGCATCCGGGACACACATCCCTACGAGCAGTACTTC

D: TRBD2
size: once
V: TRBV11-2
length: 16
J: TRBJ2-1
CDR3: CASSFLGLAENNEQFF
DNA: TGTGCCAGCAGCTTCCTAGGACTAGCGGAGAACAATGAGCAGTTCTTC

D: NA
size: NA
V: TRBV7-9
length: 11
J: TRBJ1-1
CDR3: CASSSYGEAFF
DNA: TGTGCCAGCAGTTCCTACGGTGAAGCTTTCTTT

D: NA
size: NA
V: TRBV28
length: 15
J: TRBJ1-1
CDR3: CASSFTPGHNTEAFF
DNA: TGTGCCAGCAGTTTCACACCGGGACACAACACTGAAGCTTTCTTT

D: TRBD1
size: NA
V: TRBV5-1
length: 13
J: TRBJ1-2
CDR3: CASSLGQGDGYTF
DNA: TGCGCCAGCAGCTTAGGACAGGGGGATGGCTACACCTTC

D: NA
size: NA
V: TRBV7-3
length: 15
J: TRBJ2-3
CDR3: CASSLTHPPTDTQYF
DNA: TGTGCCAGCAGCTTAACACACCCACCCACAGATACGCAGTATTTT

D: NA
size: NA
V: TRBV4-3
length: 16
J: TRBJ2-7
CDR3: CASSPLTGSDSYEQYF
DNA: TGCGCCAGCAGCCCCCTGACGGGTAGTGACTCCTACGAGCAGTACTTC

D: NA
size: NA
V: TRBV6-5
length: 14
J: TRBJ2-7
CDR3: CASRRIDSSYEQYF
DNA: TGTGCCAGCAGGCGAATTGACAGCTCCTACGAGCAGTACTTC

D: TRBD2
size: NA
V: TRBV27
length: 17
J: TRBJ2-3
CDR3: CASRLGIAGPYTDTQYF
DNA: TGTGCCAGCCGTTTGGGGATAGCGGGGCCGTACACAGATACGCAGTATTTT

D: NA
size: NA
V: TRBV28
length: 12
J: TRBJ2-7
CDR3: CASQSVSYEQYF
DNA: TGTGCCAGTCAAAGTGTATCCTACGAGCAGTACTTC

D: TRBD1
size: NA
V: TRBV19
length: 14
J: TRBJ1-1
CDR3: CASIERTGSTEAFF
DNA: TGTGCCAGTATCGAGAGGACAGGGTCCACTGAAGCTTTCTTT

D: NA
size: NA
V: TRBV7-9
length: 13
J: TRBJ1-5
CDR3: CASSLGSDQPQHF
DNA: TGTGCCAGCAGCTTAGGTTCTGATCAGCCCCAGCATTTT

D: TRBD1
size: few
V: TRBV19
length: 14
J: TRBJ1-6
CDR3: CASIGRQGASPLHF
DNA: TGTGCCAGTATAGGACGACAGGGGGCTTCACCCCTCCACTTT

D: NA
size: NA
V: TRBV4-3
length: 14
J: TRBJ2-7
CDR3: CASSLGQGIHEQYF
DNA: TGCGCCAGCAGCCTGGGGCAGGGGATCCACGAGCAGTACTTC

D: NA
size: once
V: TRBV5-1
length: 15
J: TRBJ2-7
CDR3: CASSLSRTVDYEQYF
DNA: TGCGCCAGCAGCTTGAGTAGGACCGTAGACTACGAGCAGTACTTC

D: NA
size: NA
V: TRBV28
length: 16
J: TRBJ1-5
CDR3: CASSLLSAGENQPQHF
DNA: TGTGCCAGCAGTTTACTTTCGGCAGGGGAGAATCAGCCCCAGCATTTT

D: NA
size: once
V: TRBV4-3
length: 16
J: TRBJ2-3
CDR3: CASSPFAGPSTDTQYF
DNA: TGCGCCAGCAGCCCGTTCGCGGGACCTAGCACAGATACGCAGTATTTT

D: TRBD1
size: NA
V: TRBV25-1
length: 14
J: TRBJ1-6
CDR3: CASSGQGNNSPLHF
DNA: TGTGCCAGCAGTGGACAGGGAAATAATTCACCCCTCCACTTT

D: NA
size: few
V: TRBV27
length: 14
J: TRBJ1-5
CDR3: CASSLGGKNQPQHF
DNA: TGTGCCAGCAGTTTGGGCGGTAAGAATCAGCCCCAGCATTTT

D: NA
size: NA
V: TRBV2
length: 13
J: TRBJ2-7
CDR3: CASSEGWQYEQYF
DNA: TGTGCCAGCAGTGAGGGTTGGCAGTACGAGCAGTACTTC

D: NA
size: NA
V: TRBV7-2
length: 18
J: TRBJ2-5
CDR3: CASSLDPWQEGRGETQYF
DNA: TGTGCCAGCAGCTTAGATCCTTGGCAGGAGGGCCGAGGGGAGACCCAGTACTTC

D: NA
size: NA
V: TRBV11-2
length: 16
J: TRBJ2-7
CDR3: CASSLSHTDPSYEQYF
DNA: TGTGCCAGCAGCTTAAGTCATACCGACCCCTCCTACGAGCAGTACTTC

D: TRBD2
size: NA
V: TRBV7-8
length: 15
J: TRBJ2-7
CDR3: CASSNPTSGIYEQYF
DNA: TGTGCCAGCAGCAACCCGACTAGCGGCATCTACGAGCAGTACTTC

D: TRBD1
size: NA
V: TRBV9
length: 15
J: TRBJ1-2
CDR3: CASSGDREGTYGYTF
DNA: TGTGCCAGCAGCGGCGACAGGGAGGGGACCTATGGCTACACCTTC

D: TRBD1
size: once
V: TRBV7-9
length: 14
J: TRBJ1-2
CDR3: CASSLVATGDGYTF
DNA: TGTGCCAGCAGCTTAGTCGCGACAGGGGACGGCTACACCTTC

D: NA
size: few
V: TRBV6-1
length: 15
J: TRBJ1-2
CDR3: CASSEGAAESYGYTF
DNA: TGTGCCAGCAGTGAAGGGGCTGCGGAAAGCTATGGCTACACCTTC